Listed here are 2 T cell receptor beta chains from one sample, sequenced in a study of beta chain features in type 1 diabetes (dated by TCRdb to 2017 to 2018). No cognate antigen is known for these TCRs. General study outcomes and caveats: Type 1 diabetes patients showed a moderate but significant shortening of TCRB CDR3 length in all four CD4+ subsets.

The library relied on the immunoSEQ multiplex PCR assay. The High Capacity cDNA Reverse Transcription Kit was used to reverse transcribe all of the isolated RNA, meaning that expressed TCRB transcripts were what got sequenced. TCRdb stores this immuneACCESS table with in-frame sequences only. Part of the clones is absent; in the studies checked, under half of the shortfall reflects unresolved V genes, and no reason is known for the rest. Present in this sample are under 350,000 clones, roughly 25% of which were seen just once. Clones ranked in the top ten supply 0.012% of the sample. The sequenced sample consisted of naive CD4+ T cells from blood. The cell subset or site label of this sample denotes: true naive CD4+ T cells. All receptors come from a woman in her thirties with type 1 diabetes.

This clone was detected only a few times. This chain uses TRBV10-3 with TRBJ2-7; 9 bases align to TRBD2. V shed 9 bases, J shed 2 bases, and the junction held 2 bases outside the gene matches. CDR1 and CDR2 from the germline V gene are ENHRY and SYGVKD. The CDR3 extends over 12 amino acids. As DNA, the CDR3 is TGTGCCATGGGACTAGCCCCCTACGAGCAGTACTTC. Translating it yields CAMGLAPYEQYF.

The CDR3 nucleotides are TGTGCCAGCAGCTTAGTAGTTGGAGAAAATGGCTACACCTTC. The encoded protein is CASSLVVGENGYTF. The chain links TRBV11-2 to TRBJ1-2; no definite D call. Trimming removed 1 base from V and 6 bases from J, with 12 bases in between. Looked up from germline, CDR1 is SGHAT and CDR2 is FQNNGV. The CDR3 runs 14 residues.